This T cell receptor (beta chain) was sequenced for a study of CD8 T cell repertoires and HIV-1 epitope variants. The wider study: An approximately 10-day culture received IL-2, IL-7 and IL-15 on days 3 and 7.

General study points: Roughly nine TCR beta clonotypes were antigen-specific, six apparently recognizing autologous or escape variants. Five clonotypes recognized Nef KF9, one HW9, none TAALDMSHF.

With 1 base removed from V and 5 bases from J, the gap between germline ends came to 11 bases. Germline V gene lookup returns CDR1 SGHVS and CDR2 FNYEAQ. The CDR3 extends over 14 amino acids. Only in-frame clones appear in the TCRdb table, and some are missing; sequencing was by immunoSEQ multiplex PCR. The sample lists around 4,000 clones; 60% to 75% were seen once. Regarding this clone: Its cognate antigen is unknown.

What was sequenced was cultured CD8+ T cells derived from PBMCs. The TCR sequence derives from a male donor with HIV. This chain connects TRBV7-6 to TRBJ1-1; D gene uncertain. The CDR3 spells CASSLDLLRTEAFF. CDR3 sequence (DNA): TGTGCCAGCAGCTTAGACCTACTTCGGACTGAAGCTTTCTTT. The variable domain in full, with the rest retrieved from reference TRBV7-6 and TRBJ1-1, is GAGVSQSPRYKVTKRGQDVALRCDPISGHVSLYWYRQALGQGPEFLTYFNYEAQQDKSGLPNDRFSAERPEGSISTLTIQRTEQRDSAMYRCASSLDLLRTEAFFGQGTRLTVV.